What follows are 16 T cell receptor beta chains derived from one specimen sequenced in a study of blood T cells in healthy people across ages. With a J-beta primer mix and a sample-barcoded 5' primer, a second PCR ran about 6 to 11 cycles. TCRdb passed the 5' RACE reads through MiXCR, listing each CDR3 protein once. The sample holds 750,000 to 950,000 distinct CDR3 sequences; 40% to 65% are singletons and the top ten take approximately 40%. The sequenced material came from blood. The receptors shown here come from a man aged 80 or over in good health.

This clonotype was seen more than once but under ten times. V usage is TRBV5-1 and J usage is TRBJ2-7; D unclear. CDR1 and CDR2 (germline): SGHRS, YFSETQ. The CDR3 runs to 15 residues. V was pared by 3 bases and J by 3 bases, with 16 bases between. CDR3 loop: CASSSYPAAVYEQYF. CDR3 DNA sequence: TGCGCCAGCAGCTCCTATCCGGCAGCCGTCTACGAGCAGTACTTC.

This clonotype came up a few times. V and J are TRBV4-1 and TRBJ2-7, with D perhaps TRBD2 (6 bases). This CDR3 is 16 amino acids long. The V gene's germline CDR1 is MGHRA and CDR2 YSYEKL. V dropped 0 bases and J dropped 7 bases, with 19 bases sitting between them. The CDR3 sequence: CASSQDLAGPTREQYF. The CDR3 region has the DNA TGCGCCAGCAGCCAAGATCTGGCGGGACCGACGCGGGAGCAGTACTTC.

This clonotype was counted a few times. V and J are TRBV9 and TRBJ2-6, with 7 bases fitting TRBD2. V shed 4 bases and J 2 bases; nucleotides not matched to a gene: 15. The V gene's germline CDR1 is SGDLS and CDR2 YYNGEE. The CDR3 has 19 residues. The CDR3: CASSSTSSGGATGANVLTF. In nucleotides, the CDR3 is TGTGCCAGCAGCTCCACTAGCTCGGGAGGTGCGACTGGGGCCAACGTCCTGACTTTC.

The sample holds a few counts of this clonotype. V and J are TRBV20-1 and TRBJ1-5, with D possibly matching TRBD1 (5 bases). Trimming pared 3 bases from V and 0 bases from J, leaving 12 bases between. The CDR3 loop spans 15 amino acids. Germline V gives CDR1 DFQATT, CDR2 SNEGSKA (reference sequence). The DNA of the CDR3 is TGCAGTGCTAGGGGGCAGGGCTATAGCAATCAGCCCCAGCATTTT. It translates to CSARGQGYSNQPQHF.

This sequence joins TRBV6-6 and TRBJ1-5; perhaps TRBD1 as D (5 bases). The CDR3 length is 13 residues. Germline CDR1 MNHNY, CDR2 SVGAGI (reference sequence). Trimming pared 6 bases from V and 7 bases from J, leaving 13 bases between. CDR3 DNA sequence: TGTGCCAGCAGCTCCGATGGGGGGCAGCCCCAGCATTTT. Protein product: CASSSDGGQPQHF.

The CDR3 here is CASSFSGSYNEQFF. The DNA of the CDR3 is TGTGCCAGCAGCTTTAGCGGTTCCTACAATGAGCAGTTCTTC. The V and J genes are TRBV7-6 and TRBJ2-1, with D perhaps matching TRBD2 (6 bases). Germline V gene lookup returns CDR1 SGHVS and CDR2 FNYEAQ. This CDR3 is 14 amino acids long. V was pared by 3 bases and J by 1 base, with 7 bases between.

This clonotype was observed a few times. Here the CDR3 reads CASNRDRYQETQYF. CDR3 sequence (DNA): TGCGCCAGCAACCGGGACAGGTACCAAGAGACCCAGTACTTC. V gene TRBV5-1 combines with J gene TRBJ2-5, with 8 bases aligning to TRBD1. From germline, CDR1 is SGHRS and CDR2 YFSETQ. V shed 6 bases and J 0 bases; nucleotides not matched to a gene: 4. The CDR3 contains 14 residues.

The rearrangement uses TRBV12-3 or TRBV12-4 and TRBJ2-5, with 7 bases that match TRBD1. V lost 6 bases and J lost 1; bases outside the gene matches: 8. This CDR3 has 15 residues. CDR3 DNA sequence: TGTGCCAGCAGCTCCAACAGGGGCACCCAAGAGACCCAGTACTTC. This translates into CASSSNRGTQETQYF.

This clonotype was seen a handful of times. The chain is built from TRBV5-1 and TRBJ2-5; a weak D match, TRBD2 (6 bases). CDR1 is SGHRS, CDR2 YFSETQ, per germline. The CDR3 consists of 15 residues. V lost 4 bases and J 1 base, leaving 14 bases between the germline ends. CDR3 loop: CASSRKTGSQETQYF. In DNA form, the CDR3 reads TGCGCCAGCAGCCGAAAAACCGGGAGCCAAGAGACCCAGTACTTC.

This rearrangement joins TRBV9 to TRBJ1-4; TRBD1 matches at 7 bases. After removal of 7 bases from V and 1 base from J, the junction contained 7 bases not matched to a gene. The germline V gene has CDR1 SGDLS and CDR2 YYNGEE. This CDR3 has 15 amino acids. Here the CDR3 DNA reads TGTGCCAGCTCTCTCACAGGGGAAACTAATGAAAAACTGTTTTTT. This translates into CASSLTGETNEKLFF. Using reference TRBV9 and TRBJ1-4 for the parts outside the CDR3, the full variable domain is DSGVTQTPKHLITATGQRVTLRCSPRSGDLSVYWYQQSLDQGLQFLIQYYNGEERAKGNILERFSAQQFPDLHSELNLSSLELGDSALYFCASSLTGETNEKLFFGSGTQLSVL.

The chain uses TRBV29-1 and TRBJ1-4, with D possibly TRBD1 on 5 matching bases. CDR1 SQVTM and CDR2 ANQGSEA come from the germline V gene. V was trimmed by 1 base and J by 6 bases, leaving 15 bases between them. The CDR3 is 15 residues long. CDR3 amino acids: CSVEVRGRGDEKLFF. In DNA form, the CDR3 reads TGCAGCGTTGAAGTGAGGGGACGCGGGGATGAAAAACTGTTTTTT.

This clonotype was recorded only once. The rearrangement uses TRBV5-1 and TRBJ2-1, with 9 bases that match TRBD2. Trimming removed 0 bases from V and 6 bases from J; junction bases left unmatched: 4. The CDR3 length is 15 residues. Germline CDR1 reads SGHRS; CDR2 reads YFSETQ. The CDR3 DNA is TGCGCCAGCAGCTTGGGACTAGCGGCTCTCAATGAGCAGTTCTTC. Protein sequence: CASSLGLAALNEQFF.

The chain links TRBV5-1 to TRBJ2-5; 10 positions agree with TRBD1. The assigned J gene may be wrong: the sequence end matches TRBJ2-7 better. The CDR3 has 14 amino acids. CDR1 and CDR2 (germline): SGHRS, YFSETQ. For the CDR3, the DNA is TGCGCCAGCAGCTTGAGGGACAGGGGAACCGAGCAGTACTTC. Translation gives CASSLRDRGTEQYF.

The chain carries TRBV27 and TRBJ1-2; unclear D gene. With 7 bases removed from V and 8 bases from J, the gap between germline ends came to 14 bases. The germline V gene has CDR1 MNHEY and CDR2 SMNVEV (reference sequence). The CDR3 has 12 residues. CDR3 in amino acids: CASKDYRLGYTF. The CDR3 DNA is TGTGCCAGCAAAGATTACCGATTAGGCTACACCTTC.

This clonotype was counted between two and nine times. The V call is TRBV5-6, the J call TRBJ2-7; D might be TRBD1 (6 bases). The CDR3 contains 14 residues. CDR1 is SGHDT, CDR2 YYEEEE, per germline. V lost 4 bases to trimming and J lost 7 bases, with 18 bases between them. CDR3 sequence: CASSVDSLTPEQYF. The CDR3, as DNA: TGTGCCAGCAGCGTGGACAGCCTGACTCCTGAGCAGTACTTC.

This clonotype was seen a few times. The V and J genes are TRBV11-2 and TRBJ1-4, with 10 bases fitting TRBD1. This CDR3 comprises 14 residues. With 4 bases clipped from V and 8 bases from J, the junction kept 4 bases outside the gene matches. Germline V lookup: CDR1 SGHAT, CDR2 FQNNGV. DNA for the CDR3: TGTGCCAGCAGCTCGGGACAGGGGCCCGAAAAACTGTTTTTT. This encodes CASSSGQGPEKLFF.